This T cell receptor (beta chain) was sequenced for a study of shared clonotypes between healthy human individuals. Germline V lookup: CDR1 WSHSY, CDR2 SAAADI. The CDR3 is 13 residues long. V shed 6 bases, J shed 8 bases, and the junction held 7 bases outside the gene matches. Assay: immunoSEQ multiplex PCR; the TCRdb copy retains only in-frame clones and omits some. In the table there are some 2,400,000 clones, under 97% of which are singletons. The source is a man younger than 30 in good health. The chain couples TRBV10-2 to TRBJ1-1, with TRBD1 identical over 9 bases. Sequencing was carried out using naive CD4+ T cells sorted from blood. Sample subset: CD45RA+ positively selected. CDR3 region: CASSRTGATEAFF. CDR3 sequence (DNA): TGCGCCAGCAGCCGGACAGGGGCAACGGAAGCTTTCTTT.